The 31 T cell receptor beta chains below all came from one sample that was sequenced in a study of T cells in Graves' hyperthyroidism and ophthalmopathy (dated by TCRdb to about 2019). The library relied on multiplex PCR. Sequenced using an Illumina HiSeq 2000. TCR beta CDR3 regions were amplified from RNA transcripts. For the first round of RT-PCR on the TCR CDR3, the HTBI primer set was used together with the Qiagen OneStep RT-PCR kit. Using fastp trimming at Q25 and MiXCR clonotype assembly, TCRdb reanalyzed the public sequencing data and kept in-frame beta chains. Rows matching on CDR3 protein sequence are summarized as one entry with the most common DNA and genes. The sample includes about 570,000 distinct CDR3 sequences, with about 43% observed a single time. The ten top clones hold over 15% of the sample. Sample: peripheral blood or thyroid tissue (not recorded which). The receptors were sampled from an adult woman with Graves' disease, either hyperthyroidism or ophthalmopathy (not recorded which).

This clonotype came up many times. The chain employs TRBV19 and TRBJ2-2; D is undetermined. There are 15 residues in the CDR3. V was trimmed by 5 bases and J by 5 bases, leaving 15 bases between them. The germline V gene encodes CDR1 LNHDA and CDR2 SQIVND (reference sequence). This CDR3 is CASSVRLVSTGELFF. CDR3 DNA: TGTGCCAGTAGTGTTCGTCTCGTCTCAACCGGGGAGCTGTTTTTT.

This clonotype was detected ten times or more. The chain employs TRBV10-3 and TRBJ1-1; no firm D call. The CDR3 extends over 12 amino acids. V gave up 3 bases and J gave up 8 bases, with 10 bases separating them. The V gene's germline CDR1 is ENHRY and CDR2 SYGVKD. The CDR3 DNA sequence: TGTGCCATCAGTGAAGGGCCGGGAGAAGCTTTCTTT. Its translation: CAISEGPGEAFF.

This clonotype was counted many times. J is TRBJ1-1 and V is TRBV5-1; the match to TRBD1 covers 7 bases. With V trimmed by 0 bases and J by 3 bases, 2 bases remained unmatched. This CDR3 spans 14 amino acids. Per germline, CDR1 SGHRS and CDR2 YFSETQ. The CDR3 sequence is CASSLDTGDTEAFF. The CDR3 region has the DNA TGCGCCAGCAGCTTGGATACAGGGGACACTGAAGCTTTCTTT. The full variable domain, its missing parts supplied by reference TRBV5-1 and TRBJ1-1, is KAGVTQTPRYLIKTRGQQVTLSCSPISGHRSVSWYQQTPGQGLQFLFEYFSETQRNKGNFPGRFSGRQFSNSRSEMNVSTLELGDSALYLCASSLDTGDTEAFFGQGTRLTVV.

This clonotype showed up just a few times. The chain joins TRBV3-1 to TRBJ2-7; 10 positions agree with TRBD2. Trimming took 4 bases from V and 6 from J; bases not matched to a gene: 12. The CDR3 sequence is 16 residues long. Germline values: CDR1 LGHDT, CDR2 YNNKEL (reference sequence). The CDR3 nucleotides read TGTGCCAGCAGCCCGAGGAGCGGGAGGGCGATCAGCGAGCAGTACTTC. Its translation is CASSPRSGRAISEQYF.

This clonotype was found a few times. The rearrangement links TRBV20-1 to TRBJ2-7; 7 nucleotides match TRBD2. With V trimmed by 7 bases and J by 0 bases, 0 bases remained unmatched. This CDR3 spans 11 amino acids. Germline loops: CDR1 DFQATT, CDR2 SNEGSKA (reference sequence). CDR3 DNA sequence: TGCAGTGGGGAGGGCTCCTACGAGCAGTACTTC. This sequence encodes CSGEGSYEQYF.

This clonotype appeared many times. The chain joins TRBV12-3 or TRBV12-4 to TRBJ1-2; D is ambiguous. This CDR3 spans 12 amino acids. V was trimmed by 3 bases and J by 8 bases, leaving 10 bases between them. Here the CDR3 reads CASSFPARGYTF. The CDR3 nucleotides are TGTGCCAGCAGTTTCCCCGCTAGGGGCTACACCTTC.

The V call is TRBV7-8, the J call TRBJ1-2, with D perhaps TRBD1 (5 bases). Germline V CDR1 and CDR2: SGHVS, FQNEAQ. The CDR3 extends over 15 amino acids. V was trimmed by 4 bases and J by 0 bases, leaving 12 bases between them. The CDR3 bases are TGTGCCAGCAGCTACTATAGACAGACTAACTATGGCTACACCTTC. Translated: CASSYYRQTNYGYTF.

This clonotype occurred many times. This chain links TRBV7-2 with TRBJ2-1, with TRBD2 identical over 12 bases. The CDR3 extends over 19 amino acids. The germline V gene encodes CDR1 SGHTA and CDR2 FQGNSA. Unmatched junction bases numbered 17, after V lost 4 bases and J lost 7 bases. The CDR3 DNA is TGTGCCAGCAGCTCCCGACCACCTAGCGGGAGGGCAGCTGGGAATGAGCAGTTCTTC. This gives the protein CASSSRPPSGRAAGNEQFF. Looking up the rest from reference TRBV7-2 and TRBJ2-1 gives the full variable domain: GAGVSQSPSNKVTEKGKDVELRCDPISGHTALYWYRQSLGQGLEFLIYFQGNSAPDKSGLPSDRFSAERTGGSVSTLTIQRTQQEDSAVYLCASSSRPPSGRAAGNEQFFGPGTRLTVL.

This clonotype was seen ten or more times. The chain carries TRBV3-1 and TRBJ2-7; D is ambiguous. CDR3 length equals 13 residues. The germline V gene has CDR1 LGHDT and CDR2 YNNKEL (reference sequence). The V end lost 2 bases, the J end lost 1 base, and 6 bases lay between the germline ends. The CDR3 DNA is TGTGCCAGCAGCCAACACGGGTCCTACGAGCAGTACTTC. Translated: CASSQHGSYEQYF.

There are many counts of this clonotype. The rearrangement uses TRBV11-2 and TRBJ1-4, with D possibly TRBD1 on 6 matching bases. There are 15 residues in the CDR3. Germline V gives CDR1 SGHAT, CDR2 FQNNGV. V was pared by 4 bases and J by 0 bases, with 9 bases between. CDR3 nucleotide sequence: TGTGCCAGCAGCTCGCCAGGGGCAACTAATGAAAAACTGTTTTTT. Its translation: CASSSPGATNEKLFF.

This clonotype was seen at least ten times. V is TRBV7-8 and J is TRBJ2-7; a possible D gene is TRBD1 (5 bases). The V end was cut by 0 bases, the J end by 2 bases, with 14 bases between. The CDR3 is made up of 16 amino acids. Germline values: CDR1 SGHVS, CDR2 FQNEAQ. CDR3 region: CASSLARTGVTYEQYF. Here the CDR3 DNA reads TGTGCCAGCAGCTTAGCGAGAACAGGTGTCACCTACGAGCAGTACTTC. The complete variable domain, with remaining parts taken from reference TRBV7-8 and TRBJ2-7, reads GAGVSQSPRYKVAKRGQDVALRCDPISGHVSLFWYQQALGQGPEFLTYFQNEAQLDKSGLPSDRFFAERPEGSVSTLKIQRTQQEDSAVYLCASSLARTGVTYEQYFGPGTRLTVT.

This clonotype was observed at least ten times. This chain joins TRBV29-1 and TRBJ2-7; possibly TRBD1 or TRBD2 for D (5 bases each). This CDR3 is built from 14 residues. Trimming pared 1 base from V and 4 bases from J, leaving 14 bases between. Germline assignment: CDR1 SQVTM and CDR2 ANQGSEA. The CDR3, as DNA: TGCAGCGTTGAAGTCCGCCGGGGCCGATACGAGCAGTACTTC. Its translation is CSVEVRRGRYEQYF.

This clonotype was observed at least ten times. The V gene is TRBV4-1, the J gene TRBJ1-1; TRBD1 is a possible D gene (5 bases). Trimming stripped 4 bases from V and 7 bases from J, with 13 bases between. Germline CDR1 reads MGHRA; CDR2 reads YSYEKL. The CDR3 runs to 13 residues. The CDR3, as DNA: TGCGCCAGCAGCCTGGGGCACAGCGATGAAGCTTTCTTT. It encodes CASSLGHSDEAFF.

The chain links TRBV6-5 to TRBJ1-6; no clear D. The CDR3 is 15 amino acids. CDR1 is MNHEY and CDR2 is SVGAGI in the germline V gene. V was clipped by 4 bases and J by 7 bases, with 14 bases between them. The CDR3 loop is CASSFLPNDNSPLHF. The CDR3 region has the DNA TGTGCCAGCAGTTTCCTCCCCAATGACAATTCACCCCTCCACTTT.

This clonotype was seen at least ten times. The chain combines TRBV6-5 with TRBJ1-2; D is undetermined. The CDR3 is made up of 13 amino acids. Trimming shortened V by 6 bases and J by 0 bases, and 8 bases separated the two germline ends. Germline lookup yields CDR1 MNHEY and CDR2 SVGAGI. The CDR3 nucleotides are TGTGCCAGCAGGTGGACTACTAACTATGGCTACACCTTC. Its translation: CASRWTTNYGYTF.

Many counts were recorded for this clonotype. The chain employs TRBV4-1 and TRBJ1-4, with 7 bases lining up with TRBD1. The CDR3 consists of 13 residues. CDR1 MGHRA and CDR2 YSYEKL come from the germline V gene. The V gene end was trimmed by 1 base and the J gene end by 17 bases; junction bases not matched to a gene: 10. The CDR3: CASSQGATGSLFF. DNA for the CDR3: TGCGCCAGCAGCCAAGGGGCGACAGGGTCCCTATTTTTT.

As DNA, the CDR3 is TGTGCCAGCAGCTTAGTTCGGAGGGACAGGGTTGGCGAGACCCAGTACTTC. Encoded protein: CASSLVRRDRVGETQYF. This chain joins TRBV7-9 and TRBJ2-5; 9 nucleotides agree with TRBD1. CDR3 length: 17 residues. Losses at the gene ends were 1 base for V and 5 bases for J; bases not matched to a gene: 11. CDR1 and CDR2 (germline): SEHNR, FQNEAQ (reference sequence).

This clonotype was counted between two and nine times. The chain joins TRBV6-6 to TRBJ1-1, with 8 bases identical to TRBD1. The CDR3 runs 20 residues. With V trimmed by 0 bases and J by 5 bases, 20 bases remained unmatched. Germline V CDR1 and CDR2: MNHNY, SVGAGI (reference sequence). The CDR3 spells CASSYSGPGQGEPDRTEAFF. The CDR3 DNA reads TGTGCCAGCAGTTACTCGGGCCCCGGACAGGGAGAACCAGACCGGACTGAAGCTTTCTTT.

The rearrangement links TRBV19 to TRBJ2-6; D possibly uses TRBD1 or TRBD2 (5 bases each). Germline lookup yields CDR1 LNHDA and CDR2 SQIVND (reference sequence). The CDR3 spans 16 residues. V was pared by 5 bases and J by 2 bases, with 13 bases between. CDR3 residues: CASSLEADTGANVLTF. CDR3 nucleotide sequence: TGTGCCAGTAGTCTGGAGGCGGACACTGGGGCCAACGTCCTGACTTTC.

The CDR3 reads CASSVDRPTTGELFF. DNA of the CDR3: TGCGCCAGCAGCGTGGACAGACCGACCACCGGGGAGCTGTTTTTT. The chain has TRBV5-1 and TRBJ2-2; TRBD1 might be the D (6 bases). Trimming removed 4 bases from V and 4 bases from J, with 14 bases in between. This CDR3 has 15 amino acids. Germline-derived CDR1 and CDR2 are SGHRS and YFSETQ.

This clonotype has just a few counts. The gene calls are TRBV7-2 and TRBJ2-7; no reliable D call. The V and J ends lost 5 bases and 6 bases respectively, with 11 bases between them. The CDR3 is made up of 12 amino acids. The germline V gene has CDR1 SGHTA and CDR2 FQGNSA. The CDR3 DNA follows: TGTGCCAGCAGCCCAACGTTTGGCGAGCAGTACTTC. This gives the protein CASSPTFGEQYF.

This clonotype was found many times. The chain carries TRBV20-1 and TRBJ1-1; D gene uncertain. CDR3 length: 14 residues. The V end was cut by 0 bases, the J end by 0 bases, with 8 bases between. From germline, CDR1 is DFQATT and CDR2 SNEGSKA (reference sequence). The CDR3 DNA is TGCAGTGCTAGAGAAGGAGCGGTGAACACTGAAGCTTTCTTT. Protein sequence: CSAREGAVNTEAFF.

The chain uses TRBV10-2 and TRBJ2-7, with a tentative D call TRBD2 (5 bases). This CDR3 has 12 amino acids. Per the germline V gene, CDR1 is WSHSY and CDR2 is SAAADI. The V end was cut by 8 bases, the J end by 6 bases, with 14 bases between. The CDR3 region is CASSLPGLEQYF. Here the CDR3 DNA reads TGCGCCAGCTCCCTCCCTGGACTCGAGCAGTACTTC.

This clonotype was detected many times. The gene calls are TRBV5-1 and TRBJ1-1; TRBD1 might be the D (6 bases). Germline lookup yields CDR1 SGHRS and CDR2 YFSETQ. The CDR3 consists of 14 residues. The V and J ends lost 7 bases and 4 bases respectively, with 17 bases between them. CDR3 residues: CASCPLGAGTEAFF. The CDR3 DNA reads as TGCGCCAGCTGCCCCCTGGGGGCGGGCACTGAAGCTTTCTTT.

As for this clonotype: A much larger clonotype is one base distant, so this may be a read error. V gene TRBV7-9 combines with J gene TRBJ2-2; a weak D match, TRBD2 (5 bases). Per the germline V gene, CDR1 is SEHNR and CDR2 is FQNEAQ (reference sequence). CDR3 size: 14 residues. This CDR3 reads CASSSKQNTGEPFF. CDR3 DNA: TGTGCCAGCAGCTCTAAGCAGAACACCGGGGAGCCGTTTTTT.

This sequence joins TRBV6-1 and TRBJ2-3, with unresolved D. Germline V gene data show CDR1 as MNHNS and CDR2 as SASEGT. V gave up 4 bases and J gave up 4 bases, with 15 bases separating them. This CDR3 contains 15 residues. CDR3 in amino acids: CASSASHLPSDTQYF. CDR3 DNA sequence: TGTGCCAGCAGTGCCTCCCACTTGCCCTCAGATACGCAGTATTTT.

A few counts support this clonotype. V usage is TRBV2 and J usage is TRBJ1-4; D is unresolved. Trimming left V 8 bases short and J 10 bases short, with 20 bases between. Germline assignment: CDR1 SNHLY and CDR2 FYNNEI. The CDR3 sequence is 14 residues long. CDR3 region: CASGNTRGEAKLFF. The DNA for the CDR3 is TGTGCCAGCGGAAACACTCGTGGAGAGGCAAAACTGTTTTTT.

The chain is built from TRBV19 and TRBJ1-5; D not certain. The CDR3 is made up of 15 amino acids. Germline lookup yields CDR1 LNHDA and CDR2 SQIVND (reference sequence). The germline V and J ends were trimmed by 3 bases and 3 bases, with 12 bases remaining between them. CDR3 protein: CASSMTSFLNQPQHF. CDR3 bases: TGTGCCAGTAGTATGACCAGTTTCCTCAATCAGCCCCAGCATTTT.

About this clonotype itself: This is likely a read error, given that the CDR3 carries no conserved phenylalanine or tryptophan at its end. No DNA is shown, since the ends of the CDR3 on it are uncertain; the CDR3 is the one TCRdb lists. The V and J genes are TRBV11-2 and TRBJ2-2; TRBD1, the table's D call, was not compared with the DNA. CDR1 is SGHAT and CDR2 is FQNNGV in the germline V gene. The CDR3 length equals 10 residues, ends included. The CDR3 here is CASSQGHASN.

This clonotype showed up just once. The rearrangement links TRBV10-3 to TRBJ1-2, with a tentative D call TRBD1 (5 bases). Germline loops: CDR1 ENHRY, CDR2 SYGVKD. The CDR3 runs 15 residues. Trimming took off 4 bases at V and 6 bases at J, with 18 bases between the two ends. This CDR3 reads CAISASVGTGDGYTF. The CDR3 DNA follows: TGTGCCATCAGTGCTAGCGTCGGCACGGGGGATGGCTACACCTTC.

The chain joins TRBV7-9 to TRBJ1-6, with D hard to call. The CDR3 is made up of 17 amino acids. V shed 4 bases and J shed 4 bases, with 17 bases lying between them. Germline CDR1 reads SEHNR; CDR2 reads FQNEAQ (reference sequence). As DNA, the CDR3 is TGTGCCAGCAGCTCCCCGGCCAAGTGGGGTTATAATTCACCCCTCCACTTT. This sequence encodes CASSSPAKWGYNSPLHF.